This TCR beta chain was documented in a study of T cell clusters in autoimmune cytopenias. The CDR3 is 13 amino acids. In germline, CDR1 is LNHDA, CDR2 SQIVND (reference sequence). About this clonotype: Its antigen is undetermined.

Notes on the study in general: TRB repertoire shifts in secondary cytopenia and chronic lymphocytic leukemia mostly reflected lymphoma, not autoimmunity. Healthy donors had roughly 3-fold more exclusive TRB clusters than active autoimmune hepatitis patients.

TRB was amplified by touch-down multiplex PCR, primer pools A and B combined. TCRdb reprocessed the multiplex PCR reads and stores each CDR3 protein as one record, lacking DNA. The data show around 9,700 distinct CDR3 sequences, and the top ten clones hold 33%. TRB was amplified from around 250 ng of peripheral blood genomic DNA per sample. These data also featured in a second study, about T cell repertoires in aging, cancer and after chemotherapy.

This TCR came from a human donor in good health. Sequences were obtained from peripheral blood. The chain carries TRBV19 and TRBJ2-2. CDR3 amino acids: CASHKSSDGELFF.